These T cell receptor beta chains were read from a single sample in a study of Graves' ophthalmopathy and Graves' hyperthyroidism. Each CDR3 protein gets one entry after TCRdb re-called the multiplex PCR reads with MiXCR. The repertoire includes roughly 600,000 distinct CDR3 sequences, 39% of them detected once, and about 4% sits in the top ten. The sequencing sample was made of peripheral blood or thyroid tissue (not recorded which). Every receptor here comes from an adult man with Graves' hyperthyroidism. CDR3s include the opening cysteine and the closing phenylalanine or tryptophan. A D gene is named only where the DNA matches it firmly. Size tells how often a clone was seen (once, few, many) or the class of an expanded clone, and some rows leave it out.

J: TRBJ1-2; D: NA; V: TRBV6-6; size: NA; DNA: TGTGCCAGCAGCCACGGGGTGGGGCAGGGGACACTAGAATATGGCTACACCTTC; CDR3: CASSHGVGQGTLEYGYTF
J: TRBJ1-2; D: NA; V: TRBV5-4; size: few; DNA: TGCGCCAGCAGCCGGCAGGCCGGGGACAACTATGGCTACACCTTC; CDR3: CASSRQAGDNYGYTF
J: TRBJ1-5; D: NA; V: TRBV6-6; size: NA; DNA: TGTGCCAGCAGTTACGGTACGTGGGGGAATGGCAATCAGCCCCAGCATTTT; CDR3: CASSYGTWGNGNQPQHF
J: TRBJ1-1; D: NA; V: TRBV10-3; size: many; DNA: TGTGCCATCAGAAAAGGGTCGAACACTGAAGCTTTCTTT; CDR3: CAIRKGSNTEAFF
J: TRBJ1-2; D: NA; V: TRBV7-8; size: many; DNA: TGTGCCAGCAGCTTAGGTGGCAGGGGCGTTTTAAGCTACACCTTC; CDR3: CASSLGGRGVLSYTF
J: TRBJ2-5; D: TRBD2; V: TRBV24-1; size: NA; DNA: TGTGCCACCAGTGATGCACGGGAGGGCAAAGAGACCCAGTACTTC; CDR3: CATSDAREGKETQYF
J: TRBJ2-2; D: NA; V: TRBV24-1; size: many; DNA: TGTGCCACCAGTGATTTGTCGGAGACTGACTTTGAAGCCCCCGGGGAGCTGTTTTTT; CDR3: CATSDLSETDFEAPGELFF
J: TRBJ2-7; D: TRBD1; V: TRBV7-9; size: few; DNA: TGTGCCAGCTCACCTCTAGAGACAGGGGCGATCTACGAGCAGTACTTC; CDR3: CASSPLETGAIYEQYF
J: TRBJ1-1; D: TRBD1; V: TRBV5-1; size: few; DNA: TGCGCCAGCAGCTTCTCCCCGGACAGGGATAACACTGAAGCTTTCTTT; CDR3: CASSFSPDRDNTEAFF
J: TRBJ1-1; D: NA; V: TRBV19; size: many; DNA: TGTGCCAGTAGTGCTCGACAGCTAATGAACACTGAAGCTTTCTTT; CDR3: CASSARQLMNTEAFF
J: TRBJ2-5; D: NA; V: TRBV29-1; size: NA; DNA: TGCAGCGGAGCCTTAGCGGTGTACCAAGAGACCCAGTACTTC; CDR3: CSGALAVYQETQYF
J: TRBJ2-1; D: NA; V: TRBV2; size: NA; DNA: TGTGCCAGCAGACCCAGCGCGGGTGAGCAGTTCTTC; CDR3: CASRPSAGEQFF
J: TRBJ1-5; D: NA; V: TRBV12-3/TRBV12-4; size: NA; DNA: TGTGCCAGCAGTTTTTCCCTCCTAGCGGGGGGGGCGAATCAGCCCCAGCATTTT; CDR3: CASSFSLLAGGANQPQHF
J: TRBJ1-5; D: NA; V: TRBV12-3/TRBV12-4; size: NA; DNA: TGTGCCAGCGGGGCCAGAGATAGCAATCAGCCCCAGCATTTT; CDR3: CASGARDSNQPQHF
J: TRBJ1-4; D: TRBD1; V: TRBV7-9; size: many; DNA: TGTGCCAGCAGCTTGGACAGGGGTAATGAAAAACTGTTTTTT; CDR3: CASSLDRGNEKLFF
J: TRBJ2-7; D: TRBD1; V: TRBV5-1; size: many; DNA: TGCGCCAGCAGCTTACAGGACAGGGCCCTCCAGTACTTC; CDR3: CASSLQDRALQYF
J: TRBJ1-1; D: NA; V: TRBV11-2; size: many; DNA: TGTGCCAGCAGCTTAGATTGGGCCCAGGGGACTGAAGCTTTCTTT; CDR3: CASSLDWAQGTEAFF
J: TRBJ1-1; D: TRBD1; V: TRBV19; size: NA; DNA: TGTGCCACCTCAGACAGGGGCACTGAAGCTTTCTTT; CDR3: CATSDRGTEAFF
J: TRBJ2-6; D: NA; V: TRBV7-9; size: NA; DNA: TGTGCCAGCAGCTTAGCGCCTGGGGCCAACGTCCTGACTTTC; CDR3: CASSLAPGANVLTF
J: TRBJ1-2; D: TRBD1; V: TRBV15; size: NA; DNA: TGTGCCACCAGCATACCGGGACAGGGATTCGGCTACACCTTC; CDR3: CATSIPGQGFGYTF
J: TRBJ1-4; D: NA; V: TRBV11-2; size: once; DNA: TGTGCCAGCAGCTTAGGTCAAGCCTTTAATGAAAAACTGTTTTTT; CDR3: CASSLGQAFNEKLFF
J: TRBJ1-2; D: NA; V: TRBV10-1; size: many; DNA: TGCGCCAGCAGTCCCGGACAAGGCTACACCTTC; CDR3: CASSPGQGYTF
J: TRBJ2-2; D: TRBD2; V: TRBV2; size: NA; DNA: TGTGCCAGCACTAGCGGGAGTGCCGGGGAGCTGTTTTTT; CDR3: CASTSGSAGELFF
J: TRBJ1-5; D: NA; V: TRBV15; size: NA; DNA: TGTGCCACCAGCAGAGTGACACAGGGTAGCAATCAGCCCCAGCATTTT; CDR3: CATSRVTQGSNQPQHF
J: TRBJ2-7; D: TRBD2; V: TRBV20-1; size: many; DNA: TGCAGTGCTAGAGATAACCAGCGGGGCTACGAGCAGTACTTC; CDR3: CSARDNQRGYEQYF
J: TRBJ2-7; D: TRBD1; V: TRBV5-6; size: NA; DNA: TGTGTCAGCAGCTCCGGGACAGGGAGCTCCTACGAGCAGTACTTC; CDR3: CVSSSGTGSSYEQYF
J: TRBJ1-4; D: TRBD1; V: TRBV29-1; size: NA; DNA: TGCAGCGTTGAAGGGACAGGGACGCGGGAAAAACTGTTTTTT; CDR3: CSVEGTGTREKLFF
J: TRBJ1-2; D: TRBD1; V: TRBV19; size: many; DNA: TGTGCCAGTAGTATAGGTGGACAGGGCGCTGGCTACACCTTC; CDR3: CASSIGGQGAGYTF
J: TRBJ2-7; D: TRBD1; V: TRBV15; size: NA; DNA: TGTGCCACCAGTGCTTCCGGGACAGGGGCCTCCTACGAGCAGTACTTC; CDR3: CATSASGTGASYEQYF
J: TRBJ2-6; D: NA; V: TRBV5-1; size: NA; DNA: TGCGCCAGCAGCCCGGCCCCCGGGGTGACCTCAGGGGCCAACGTCCTGACTTTC; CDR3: CASSPAPGVTSGANVLTF
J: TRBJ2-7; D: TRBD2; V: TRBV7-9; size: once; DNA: TGTGCCAGCAGCAAGGGGACTAGCGGGAGAACCGAGCAGTACTTC; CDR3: CASSKGTSGRTEQYF
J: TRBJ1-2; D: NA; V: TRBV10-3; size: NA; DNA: TGTGCCATCAGTGGGGGCAACTATGGCTACACCTTC; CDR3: CAISGGNYGYTF
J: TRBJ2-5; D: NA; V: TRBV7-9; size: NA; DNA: TGCGCCAGCAGCTCAGTGCCCTGGGAGACCCAGTACTTC; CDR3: CASSSVPWETQYF
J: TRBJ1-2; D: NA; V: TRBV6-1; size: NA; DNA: TGTGCCAGCCATCAGGGTGGCTATGGCTACACCTTC; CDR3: CASHQGGYGYTF
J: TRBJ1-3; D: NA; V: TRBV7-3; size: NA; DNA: TGTGCCAGCAGCTTAAGTAGGGGTGAATATGGCTACACCATATATTTT; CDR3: CASSLSRGEYGYTIYF
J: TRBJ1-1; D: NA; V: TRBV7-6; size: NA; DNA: TGTGCCAGCAGCTTAAGGCAGGGGCGGACTGAAGCTTTCTTT; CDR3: CASSLRQGRTEAFF
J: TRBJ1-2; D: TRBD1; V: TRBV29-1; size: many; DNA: TGCAGCGTTGAGGGACAGGGGCAAGGCTACACCTTC; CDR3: CSVEGQGQGYTF
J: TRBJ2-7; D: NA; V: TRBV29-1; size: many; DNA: TGCAGCGTGAGAATCTCAGGTTCCTCCTACGAGCAGTACTTC; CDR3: CSVRISGSSYEQYF
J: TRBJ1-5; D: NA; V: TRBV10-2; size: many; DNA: TGCGCCAGCAGTGAAGGAGGGACGGATCAGCCCCAGCATTTT; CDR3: CASSEGGTDQPQHF
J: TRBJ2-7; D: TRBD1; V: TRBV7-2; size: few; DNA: TGTGCCAGCAGCTTCGACCGGGACAGGGGAGGATACGAGCAGTACTTC; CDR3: CASSFDRDRGGYEQYF
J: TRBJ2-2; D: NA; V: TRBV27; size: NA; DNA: TGTGCCAGCAGTTTATCCCTGACCGGGGAGCTGCTTTTT; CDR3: CASSLSLTGELLF
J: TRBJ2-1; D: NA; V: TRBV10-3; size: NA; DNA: TGTGCCATCAGTAACGGCAGGGGTCAGGACAATGAGCAGTTCTTC; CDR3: CAISNGRGQDNEQFF
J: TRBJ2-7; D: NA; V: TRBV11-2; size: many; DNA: TGTGCCAGCAGCTTAGATCTAAGGCTATCCTACGAGCAGTACTTC; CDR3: CASSLDLRLSYEQYF
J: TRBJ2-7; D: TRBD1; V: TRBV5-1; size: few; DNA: TGCGCCAGCAGCGAGGGACAGGGGGCGAAGAACGAGCAGTACTTC; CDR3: CASSEGQGAKNEQYF
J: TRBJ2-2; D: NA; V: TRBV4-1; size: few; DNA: TGCGCCAGCAGCCAAGCGGCAGAGACCGGGGAGCTGTTTTTT; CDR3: CASSQAAETGELFF
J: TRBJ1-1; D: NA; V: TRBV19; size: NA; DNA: TGTGCCAGTAGCTTACGGGGGGAGGCGAACACTGAAGCTTTCTTT; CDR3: CASSLRGEANTEAFF
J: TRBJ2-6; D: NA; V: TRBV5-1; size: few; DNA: TGCGCCAGCACGAGGGAGGGGGCCGGGGCCAACGTCCTGACTTTC; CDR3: CASTREGAGANVLTF
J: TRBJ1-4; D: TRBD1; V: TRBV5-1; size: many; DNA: TGCGCCAGCAGGGTTGGGACAGCTAATGAAAAACTGTTTTTT; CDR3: CASRVGTANEKLFF
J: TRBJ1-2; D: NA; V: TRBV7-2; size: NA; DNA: TGTGCCAGCAGCTCGGGACTAGCGGGAGGAGGCTACACCTTC; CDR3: CASSSGLAGGGYTF
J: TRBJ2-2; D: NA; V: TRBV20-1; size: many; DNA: TGCAGTGCCGTACAGGGAGCCGGGGAGCTGTTTTTT; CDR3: CSAVQGAGELFF
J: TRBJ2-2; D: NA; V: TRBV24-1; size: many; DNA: TGTGCCACCAGTGACCCCGGGAAGGGTTGGTACACCGGGGAGCTGTTTTTT; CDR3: CATSDPGKGWYTGELFF
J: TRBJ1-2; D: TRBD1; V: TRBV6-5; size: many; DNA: TGTGCCAGCACCGGAACTTGGACAGGAGATGGCTACACCTTC; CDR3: CASTGTWTGDGYTF
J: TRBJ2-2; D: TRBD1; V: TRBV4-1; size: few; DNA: TGCGCCAGCAGCCCCGCGGGACAGGGGGCGAACGGGGAGCTGTTTTTT; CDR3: CASSPAGQGANGELFF
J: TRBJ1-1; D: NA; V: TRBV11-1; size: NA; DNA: TGTGCCAGCAGCTCCACCTGGACTGAAGCTTTCTTT; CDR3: CASSSTWTEAFF
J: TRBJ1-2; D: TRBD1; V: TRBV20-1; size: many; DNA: TGCAGTGCTAGTCCCCGGGACAGCAACTATGGCTACACCTTC; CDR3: CSASPRDSNYGYTF
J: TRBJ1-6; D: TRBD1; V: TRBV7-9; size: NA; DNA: TGTGCCAGCAGCTTACCGGAGGGACAGGGGGATTCACCCCTCCACTTT; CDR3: CASSLPEGQGDSPLHF
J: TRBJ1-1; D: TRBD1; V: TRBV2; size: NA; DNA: TGTGCCAGCAGTGAAGGACAGGGTCTTCGCACTGAAGCTTTCTTT; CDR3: CASSEGQGLRTEAFF
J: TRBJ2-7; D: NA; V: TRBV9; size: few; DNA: TGTGCCAGCAGCGGGAGCGGGTTCCACCCCTACGAGCAGTACTTC; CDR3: CASSGSGFHPYEQYF
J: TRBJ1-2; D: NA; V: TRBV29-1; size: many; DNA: TGCAGCGTTCCCCAGACAGCATCCTATGGCTACACCTTC; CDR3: CSVPQTASYGYTF